A selection of T cell receptor beta chains follows, all from one sample in a study of blood T cell repertoires in COVID-19. The method was immunoSEQ multiplex PCR; TCRdb's version includes in-frame clones alone and lacks a portion of them. This table has about 64,000 clones, 88% appearing once. Sequenced material: peripheral blood. The receptors originated from a woman between 55 and 75 years old with COVID-19, enrolled during active disease. CDR3s leave out the opening cysteine and the closing phenylalanine or tryptophan.

j_gene | v_gene | CDR3aa
TRBJ1-3 | TRBV20-1 | SASPGVSGNTIY
TRBJ1-1 | TRBV19 | ASSDEDRVTEAF
TRBJ2-7 | TRBV2 | ASSEYSQVTSYEQY
TRBJ2-3 | TRBV29-1 | SHRSAGNTDTQY
TRBJ1-1 | TRBV2 | ASRRDAFSTEAF
TRBJ2-7 | TRBV9 | ASSVGPAGGLYEQY
TRBJ2-5 | TRBV7-2 | ATRPPGGAPETQY
TRBJ2-2 | TRBV23-1 | ASSLKVQVGTGELF
TRBJ1-4 | TRBV11-2 | ASSLRRTGDEKLF
TRBJ1-5 | TRBV6-2/TRBV6-3 | ASSDGTNQPQH
TRBJ2-7 | TRBV20-1 | SAARETEQY
TRBJ1-4 | TRBV4-3 | ASSQDILEKLF
TRBJ2-5 | TRBV5-1 | ASSLGTGDQETQY
TRBJ2-1 | TRBV7-2 | ASSPWGVVDEQF
TRBJ2-1 | TRBV7-9 | ASSLDRGAYNEQF
TRBJ2-7 | TRBV7-8 | ASSLGAGLDEQY